The present T cell receptor beta chain was sequenced within a study of T cell responses to AZD1222 COVID-19 vaccine. Broader study findings: In the spike-specific TCR repertoire, nearly half reportedly target unmutated variant regions.

This clone was observed a single time. What it binds is unknown. Sequencing was performed with immunoSEQ multiplex PCR; in TCRdb, only in-frame clones are kept and a portion is missing. The sample holds roughly 120,000 clones; roughly nine tenths are singletons and the top ten take more than 4.5%. Deletions cut 7 bases from V and 0 bases from J, with 13 bases between. The CDR3 runs to 14 residues. CDR1 is SGHTA, CDR2 FQGNSA, per germline. This TCR came from an adult in good health. Sequences were derived from peripheral blood, sampled on day 0 of AZD1222 vaccination. This sequence joins TRBV7-2 and TRBJ2-7, with a tentative D call TRBD1 (6 bases). CDR3 sequence: CASTVTGLSYEQYF. The CDR3 DNA sequence: TGTGCCAGCACCGTTACAGGGCTCTCCTACGAGCAGTACTTC.